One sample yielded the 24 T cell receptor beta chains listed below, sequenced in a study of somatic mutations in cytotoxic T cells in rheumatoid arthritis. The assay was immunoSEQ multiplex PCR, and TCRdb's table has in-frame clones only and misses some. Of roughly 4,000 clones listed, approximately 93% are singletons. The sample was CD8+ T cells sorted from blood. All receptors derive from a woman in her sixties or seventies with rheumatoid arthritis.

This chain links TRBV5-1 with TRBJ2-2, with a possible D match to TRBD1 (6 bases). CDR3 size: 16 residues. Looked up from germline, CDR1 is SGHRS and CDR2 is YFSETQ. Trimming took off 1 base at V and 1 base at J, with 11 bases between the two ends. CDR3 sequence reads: CASSLNLRGNTGELFF. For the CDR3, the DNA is TGCGCCAGCAGCTTGAATCTCAGGGGGAACACCGGGGAGCTGTTTTTT.

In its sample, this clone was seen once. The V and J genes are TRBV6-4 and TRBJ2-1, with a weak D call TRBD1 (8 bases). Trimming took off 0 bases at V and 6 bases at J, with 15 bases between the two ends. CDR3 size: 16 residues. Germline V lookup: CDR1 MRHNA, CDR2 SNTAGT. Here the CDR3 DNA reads TGTGCCAGCAGTGACTCGACGACAGGGGAGGGCAATGAGCAGTTCTTC. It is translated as CASSDSTTGEGNEQFF.

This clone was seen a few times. CDR3 DNA: TGTGCCAGCAGCCGGGAAGGCCGACGGATGGGTGAGCAGTACTTC. Protein sequence: CASSREGRRMGEQYF. The genes are TRBV7-9 and TRBJ2-7; possible D gene TRBD2, 5 bases. Trimming removed 5 bases at V and 7 bases at J, with 21 bases between. Germline V CDR1 and CDR2: SEHNR, FQNEAQ (reference sequence). This CDR3 is built from 15 residues.

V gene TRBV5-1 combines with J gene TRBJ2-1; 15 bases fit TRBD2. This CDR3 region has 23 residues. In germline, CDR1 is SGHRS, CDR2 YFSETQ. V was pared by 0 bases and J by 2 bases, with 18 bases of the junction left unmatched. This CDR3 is CASSLAPFPFGLAGGGAYNEQFF. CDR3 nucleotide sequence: TGCGCCAGCAGCTTGGCCCCTTTCCCATTCGGACTAGCGGGAGGGGGGGCCTACAATGAGCAGTTCTTC. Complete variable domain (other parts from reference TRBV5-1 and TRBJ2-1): KAGVTQTPRYLIKTRGQQVTLSCSPISGHRSVSWYQQTPGQGLQFLFEYFSETQRNKGNFPGRFSGRQFSNSRSEMNVSTLELGDSALYLCASSLAPFPFGLAGGGAYNEQFFGPGTRLTVL.

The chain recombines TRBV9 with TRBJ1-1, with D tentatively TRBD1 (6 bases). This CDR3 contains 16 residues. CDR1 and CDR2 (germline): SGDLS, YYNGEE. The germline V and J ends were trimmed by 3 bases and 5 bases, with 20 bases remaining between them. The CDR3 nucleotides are TGTGCCAGCAGCGCCCTGAAAGGGGGGGGTAATACTGAAGCTTTCTTT. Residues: CASSALKGGGNTEAFF.

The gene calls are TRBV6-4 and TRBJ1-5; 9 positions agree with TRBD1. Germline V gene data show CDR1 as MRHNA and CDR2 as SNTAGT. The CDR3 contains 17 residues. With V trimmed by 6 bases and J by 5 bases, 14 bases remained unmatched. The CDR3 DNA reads TGTGCCAGCAGGTCACAACCGGGACAGGGCCTCTATCAGCCCCAGCATTTT. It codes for CASRSQPGQGLYQPQHF.

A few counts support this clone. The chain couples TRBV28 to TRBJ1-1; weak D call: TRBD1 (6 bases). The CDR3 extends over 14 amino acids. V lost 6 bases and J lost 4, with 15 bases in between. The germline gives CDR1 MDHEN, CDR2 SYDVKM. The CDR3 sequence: CASRLTGISTEAFF. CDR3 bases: TGTGCCAGCAGGCTCACAGGGATAAGCACTGAAGCTTTCTTT. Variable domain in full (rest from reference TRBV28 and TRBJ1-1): DVKVTQSSRYLVKRTGEKVFLECVQDMDHENMFWYRQDPGLGLRLIYFSYDVKMKEKGDIPEGYSVSREKKERFSLILESASTNQTSMYLCASRLTGISTEAFFGQGTRLTVV.

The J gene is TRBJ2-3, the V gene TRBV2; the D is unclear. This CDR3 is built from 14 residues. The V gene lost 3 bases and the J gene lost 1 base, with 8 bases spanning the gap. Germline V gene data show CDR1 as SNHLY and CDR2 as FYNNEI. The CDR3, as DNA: TGTGCCAGCAGTGACGAGATGGGCACAGATACGCAGTATTTT. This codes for CASSDEMGTDTQYF.

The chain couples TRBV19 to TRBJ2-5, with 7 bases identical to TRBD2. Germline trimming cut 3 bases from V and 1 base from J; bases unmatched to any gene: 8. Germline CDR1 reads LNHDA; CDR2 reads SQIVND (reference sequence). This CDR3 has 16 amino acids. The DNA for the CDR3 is TGTGCCAGTAGTATTTTTTTTAGCGGGCTCCAAGAGACCCAGTACTTC. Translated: CASSIFFSGLQETQYF.

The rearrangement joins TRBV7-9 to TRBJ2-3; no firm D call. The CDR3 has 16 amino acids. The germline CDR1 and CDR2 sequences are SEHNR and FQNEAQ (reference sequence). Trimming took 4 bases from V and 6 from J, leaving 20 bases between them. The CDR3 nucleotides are TGTGCCAGCAGCTCACCGCTCGGAGCGAATACGGATACGCAGTATTTT. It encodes CASSSPLGANTDTQYF.

CDR3 region: CASSLEITGGDNYGYTF. The CDR3 DNA sequence: TGTGCCAGCAGCTTAGAGATCACAGGGGGCGATAACTATGGCTACACCTTC. The chain joins TRBV7-8 to TRBJ1-2, with 9 nucleotides matching TRBD1. With V trimmed by 1 base and J by 1 base, 7 bases remained unmatched. The CDR3 length is 17 residues. From germline, CDR1 is SGHVS and CDR2 FQNEAQ.

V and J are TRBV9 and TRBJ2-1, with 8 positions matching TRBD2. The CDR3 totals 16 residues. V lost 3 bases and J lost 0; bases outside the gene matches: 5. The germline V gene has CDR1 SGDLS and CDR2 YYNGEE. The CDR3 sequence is CASSALSGDSYNEQFF. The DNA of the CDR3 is TGTGCCAGCAGCGCCCTTAGCGGGGACTCCTACAATGAGCAGTTCTTC.

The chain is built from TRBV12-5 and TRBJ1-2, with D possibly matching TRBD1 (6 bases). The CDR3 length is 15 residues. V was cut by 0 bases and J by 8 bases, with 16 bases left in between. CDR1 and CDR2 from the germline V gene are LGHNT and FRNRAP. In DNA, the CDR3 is TGTGCTAGTGGTTTGGTAGGGGGGGGAAGGAAGGGCTACACCTTC. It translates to CASGLVGGGRKGYTF.

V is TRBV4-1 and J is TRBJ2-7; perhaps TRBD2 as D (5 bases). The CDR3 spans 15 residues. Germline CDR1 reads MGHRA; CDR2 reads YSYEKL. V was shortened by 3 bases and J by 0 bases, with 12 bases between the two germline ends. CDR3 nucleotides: TGCGCCAGCAGCCAGAGAGGGCGCCCCTCCTACGAGCAGTACTTC. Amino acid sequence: CASSQRGRPSYEQYF.

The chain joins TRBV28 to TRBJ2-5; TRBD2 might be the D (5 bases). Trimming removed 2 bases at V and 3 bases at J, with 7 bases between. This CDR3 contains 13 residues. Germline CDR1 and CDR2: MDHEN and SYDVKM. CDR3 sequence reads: CASSLRGEETQYF. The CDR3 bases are TGTGCCAGCAGTTTACGGGGTGAAGAGACCCAGTACTTC.

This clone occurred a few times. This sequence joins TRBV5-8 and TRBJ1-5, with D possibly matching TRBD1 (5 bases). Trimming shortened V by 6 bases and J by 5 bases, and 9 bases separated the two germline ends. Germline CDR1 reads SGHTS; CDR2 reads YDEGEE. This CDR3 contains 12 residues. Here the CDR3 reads CASTQGHQPQHF. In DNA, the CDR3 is TGTGCCAGCACCCAGGGTCATCAGCCCCAGCATTTT.

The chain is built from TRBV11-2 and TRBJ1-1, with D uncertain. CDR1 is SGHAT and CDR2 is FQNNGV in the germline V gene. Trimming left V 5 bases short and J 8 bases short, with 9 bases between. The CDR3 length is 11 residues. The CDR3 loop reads CASSGVLEAFF. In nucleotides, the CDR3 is TGTGCCAGCAGCGGAGTCCTGGAAGCTTTCTTT.

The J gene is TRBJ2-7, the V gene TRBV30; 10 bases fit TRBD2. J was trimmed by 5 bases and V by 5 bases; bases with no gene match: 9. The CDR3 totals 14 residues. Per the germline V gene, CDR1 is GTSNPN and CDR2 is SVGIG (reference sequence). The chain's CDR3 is CAWGTGLAPDEQYF. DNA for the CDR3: TGTGCCTGGGGAACGGGACTAGCGCCGGACGAGCAGTACTTC.

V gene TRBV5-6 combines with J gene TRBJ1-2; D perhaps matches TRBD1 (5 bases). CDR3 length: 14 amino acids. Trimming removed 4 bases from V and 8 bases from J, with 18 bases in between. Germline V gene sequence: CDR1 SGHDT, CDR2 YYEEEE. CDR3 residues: CASSPNGDWRGYTF. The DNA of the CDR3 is TGTGCCAGCAGCCCAAATGGGGACTGGAGGGGCTACACCTTC.

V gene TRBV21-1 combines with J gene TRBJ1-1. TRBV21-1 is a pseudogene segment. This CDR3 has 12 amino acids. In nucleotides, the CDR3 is TGTGCCAGCAGTTTAGGTCGAGGAGGGGCTTTCTTT. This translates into CASSLGRGGAFF.

CDR3 in DNA: TGTGCCAGTAGTATGCGGGGAGTGAACACTGAAGCTTTCTTT. Translated, it gives CASSMRGVNTEAFF. This chain uses TRBV19 with TRBJ1-1; D remains ambiguous. V gave up 3 bases and J gave up 0 bases, with 8 bases separating them. Germline assignment: CDR1 LNHDA and CDR2 SQIVND (reference sequence). This CDR3 is 14 amino acids long. Drawing the rest from reference TRBV19 and TRBJ1-1, the complete variable domain is DGGITQSPKYLFRKEGQNVTLSCEQNLNHDAMYWYRQDPGQGLRLIYYSQIVNDFQKGDIAEGYSVSREKKESFPLTVTSAQKNPTAFYLCASSMRGVNTEAFFGQGTRLTVV.

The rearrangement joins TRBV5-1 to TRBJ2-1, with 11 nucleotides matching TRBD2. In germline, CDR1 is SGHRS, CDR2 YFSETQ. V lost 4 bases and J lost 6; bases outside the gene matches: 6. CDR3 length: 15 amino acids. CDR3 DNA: TGCGCCAGCAGCGCCGGGACTAGCGGCCCCAATGAGCAGTTCTTC. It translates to CASSAGTSGPNEQFF.

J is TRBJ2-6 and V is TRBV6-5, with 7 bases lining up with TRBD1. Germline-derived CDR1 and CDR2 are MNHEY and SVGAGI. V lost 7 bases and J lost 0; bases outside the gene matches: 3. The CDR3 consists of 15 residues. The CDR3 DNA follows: TGTGCCAGCAACCCAGGGGGCTCTGGGGCCAACGTCCTGACTTTC. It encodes CASNPGGSGANVLTF.

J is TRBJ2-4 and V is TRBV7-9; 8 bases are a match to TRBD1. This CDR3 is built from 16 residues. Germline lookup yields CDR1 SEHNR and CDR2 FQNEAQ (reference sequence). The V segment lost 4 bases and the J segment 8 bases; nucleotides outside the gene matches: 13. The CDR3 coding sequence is TGTGCCAGCAGCTACTGGACAGGGTATTTGTTAGACATTCAGTACTTC. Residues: CASSYWTGYLLDIQYF.